The sequence of this T cell receptor (beta chain) was determined in a study of T cell responses to AZD1222 COVID-19 vaccine (dated by TCRdb to the early 2020s). About the investigation overall: AZD1222 recipients with second doses at about 4 weeks or about 12 weeks were pooled, because spike-specific TCR depth and breadth did not differ between schedules. A total of just over 230 trial participants underwent TCR sequencing, of whom about 210 had received two doses of AZD1222 and about 26 had received two doses of the MenACWY control vaccine. Enrollment into the trials was organized by age into subgroups of 18-55, 56-69 and 70-plus years, and those subgroups contained roughly 150, 30 and 60 TCR-sequenced participants, respectively.

The CDR3 regions of human TCRbeta chains were subjected to immunosequencing. From the authors' description of their analysis: TCRs in the repertoires were compared against a reference library of SARS-CoV-2-specific TCRs that had been generated with the MIRA antigen-specificity platform. Breadth meant the fraction of unique TCRs that were SARS-CoV-2-associated, whereas depth meant the fraction of total T cells that were SARS-CoV-2-associated. Using the MIRA data, every spike-specific TCR was mapped to the spike region that the TCR reacted to and assigned to either a CD4 or a CD8 class. Log10-transformed breadth and depth values were compared by one-way ANOVA with Sidak's multiple comparisons tests. What TCRdb holds here is the immuneACCESS table cut down to in-frame rearrangements. Part of the clones is not present; checked against another copy, under half of the missing clones reflect an unresolved V gene, and the others are unexplained. The V and J calls and clone size were taken over from that table, and D and trimming were inferred from the DNA. Across this sample there are about 120,000 clones, with 90% seen only once. The top ten constitute less than 9% of the sample.

The time point label of this sample denotes: baseline before first vaccination. The vaccinee samples were drawn from two UK trials, COV001 and COV002, one of which was a single-blind randomized controlled phase 2/3 trial testing AZD1222 (ChAdOx1 nCoV-19) in healthy adults. Trial participant PBMC samples were collected at day 0 and day 28 after the second dose for TCRbeta chain sequencing. A note on this clone: This receptor's antigen is unknown. Per-nucleotide qualities are absent, and no much larger clonotype sits a single base away.

The paper as a whole reports these results and caveats: The whole spike protein was spanned by vaccine-associated CD4 TCRs, and dominant responses were seen in regions 160-218 and 743-854. Spike-specific TCR breadth and depth rose significantly after two AZD1222 doses compared with day 0 and with MenACWY recipients. The 56-69-year group was small, and its depth increase did not reach significance, likely because of low power. Because no day 14 peak-response samples were available, the repertoires could be characterized only after the peak T cell response. Only six AZD1222 recipients were SARS-CoV-2 seropositive at baseline, limiting conclusions about previously exposed vaccinees. Participants were mostly white British, with more females than males. The authors suggested clonal diversity may have been underestimated. Epitopes outside the regions mutated in the B.1.351 and B.1.1.7 variants were reportedly recognized by nearly half of the unique spike-specific TCRs.

The starting material was peripheral blood, obtained on day 0 of AZD1222 vaccination. This TCR derives from an adult in good health.

CDR3 reads: CASSPLYSDRGNTGELFF. The DNA sequence reads TGTGCCAGCAGTCCCTTGTATTCGGACAGGGGAAACACCGGGGAGCTGTTTTTT. The V gene is TRBV6-6 and the J gene is TRBJ2-2; TRBD1 fits 9 bases in the junction. CDR1 and CDR2 are drawn from the germline V gene (reference sequence): MNHNY, SVGAGI. The junction shows trimming of 5 bases on V and 2 bases on J, and the gene matches do not reach 12 bases of it. From the cysteine through the phenylalanine, the CDR3 covers 18 amino acids. This entry keeps only the CDR3 DNA: 54 bases, framed from base 1.